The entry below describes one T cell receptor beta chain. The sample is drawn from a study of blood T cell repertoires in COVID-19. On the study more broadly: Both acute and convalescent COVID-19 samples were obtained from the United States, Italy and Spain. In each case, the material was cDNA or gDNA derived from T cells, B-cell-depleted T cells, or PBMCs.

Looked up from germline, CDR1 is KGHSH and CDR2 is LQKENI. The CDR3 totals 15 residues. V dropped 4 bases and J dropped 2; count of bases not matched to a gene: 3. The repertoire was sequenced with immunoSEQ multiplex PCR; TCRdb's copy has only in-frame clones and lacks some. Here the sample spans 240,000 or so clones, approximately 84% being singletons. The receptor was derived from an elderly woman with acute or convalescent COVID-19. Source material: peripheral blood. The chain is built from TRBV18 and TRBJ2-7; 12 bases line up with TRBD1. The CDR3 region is CASSQGTGGTYEQYF. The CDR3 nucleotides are TGTGCCAGCTCACAAGGGACAGGGGGCACCTACGAGCAGTACTTC.